This is a list of T cell receptor beta chains from one sample in a study of T-cell reconstitution after alpha-beta-depleted transplantation in children. TCRdb reanalysed the PCR reads using MiXCR and keeps one entry per CDR3 protein. The sample holds more than 85,000 distinct CDR3 sequences, under 7% seen once. The specimen comprised PBMCs, mostly from graft donor cells, sampled 60 days after TCRalphabeta/CD19-depleted stem cell transplant. All receptors derive from a female patient between 2 and 15 years old who had a stem cell transplant for Fanconi anemia, so the T cells may come from the graft donor. Each CDR3 is given without its conserved first and last residue.

TRBV4-1,TRBJ2-5,ASSQDGGAMQETQY
TRBV7-2,TRBJ2-7,ASSSLEFSYEQY
TRBV24-1,TRBJ2-1,ATSDFVAGGRIEQF
TRBV20-1,TRBJ2-5,SARSVRETQY
TRBV12-3/TRBV12-4,TRBJ1-5,ASSFGGRQPQH
TRBV20-1,TRBJ2-5,SARGLAGGLWETQY
TRBV5-1,TRBJ2-1,ASSKGQGYNEQF
TRBV5-1,TRBJ2-7,ASSLAPFSGISYEQY
TRBV7-2,TRBJ2-1,ASSLGLGIQTYNEQF
TRBV30,TRBJ2-3,AWSVGGSDTQY
TRBV5-1,TRBJ2-3,ASSLWLSTDTQY
TRBV5-1,TRBJ2-5,ASSLGSGRSETQY
TRBV20-1,TRBJ2-5,SALAYQETQY
TRBV7-4,TRBJ2-3,ASSLYANFAGGPRVRPDTQY
TRBV30,TRBJ1-2,AWSVRIQGIYGYT
TRBV24-1,TRBJ2-2,ATAGAERVELF
TRBV4-1,TRBJ2-3,AGSGTLNTDTQY